The present T cell receptor beta chain was sequenced within a study of shared clonotypes between healthy human individuals. Comment on this clone: The antigen is undetermined.

In the naive CD8 group, cells lacked CD45RO and were positively selected for CCR7, so terminally differentiated effector memory CD45RA+ cells were left out. Study-wide results and limits: How much donors shared clonotypes was expected to be affected by sequencing depth. A handful of donors shared approximately 5% of their naive CD4 clonotypes. Unshared clonotypes carried lower generation probabilities than those common to all four donors. Generally, estimated richness proved larger in naive subsets than it did in memory subsets.

Germline lookup yields CDR1 MNHEY and CDR2 SMNVEV (reference sequence). V lost 3 bases and J 4 bases, leaving 13 bases between the germline ends. The CDR3 length is 14 residues. Method: immunoSEQ multiplex PCR; TCRdb's copy keeps in-frame clones and lacks some. The data hold about 580,000 clones, with about 98% observed a single time. Specimen: naive CD8+ T cells sorted from blood. The rearrangement links TRBV27 to TRBJ2-7, with D perhaps given as TRBD1 or TRBD2 (5 bases each). The TCR was taken from a young man in good health. The CDR3 loop reads CASSFRDRLYEQYF. The CDR3 DNA is TGTGCCAGCAGTTTTCGAGACAGACTATACGAGCAGTACTTC.